Listed here are 29 T cell receptor beta chains from one sample, sequenced in a study of radiation and T cells in renal cell carcinoma. Profiled with immunoSEQ multiplex PCR; TCRdb holds only in-frame clones, not every one. The sample holds about 120,000 clones; roughly four fifths are singletons and the top ten take 5.8%. Described time point: blood 2 weeks post-SBRT. The treatment: 15 Gy SBRT to primary tumor, nephrectomy 4 weeks later. Material: blood, obtained from a patient whose treatment included radiotherapy and nephrectomy. The receptors stem from a man in his fifties with renal cell carcinoma.

The chain links TRBV6-1 to TRBJ2-1; no definite D call. The CDR3 is 14 amino acids. The V gene lost 6 bases and the J gene lost 5 bases, with 14 bases spanning the gap. Germline CDR1 is MNHNS and CDR2 is SASEGT. CDR3 amino acids: CASSRPPRHNEQFF. As DNA, the CDR3 is TGTGCCAGCAGCCGACCTCCTAGACACAATGAGCAGTTCTTC.

V usage is TRBV6-4 and J usage is TRBJ1-5; the match to TRBD1 covers 10 bases. The J segment lost 6 bases and the V segment lost 10 bases, leaving 3 bases of the junction unmatched. Germline assignment: CDR1 MRHNA and CDR2 SNTAGT. This CDR3 contains 12 residues. The CDR3 spells CAMGQGIQPQHF. The CDR3 coding sequence is TGTGCCATGGGACAGGGGATTCAGCCCCAGCATTTT.

The chain uses TRBV30 and TRBJ1-1; perhaps TRBD1 as D (5 bases). This CDR3 comprises 15 residues. The ends were cut back, 4 bases at V and 1 base at J, with 16 bases in the middle. CDR1 GTSNPN and CDR2 SVGIG come from the germline V gene (reference sequence). The chain's CDR3 is CAWIDTGTSNTEAFF. The CDR3 bases are TGTGCCTGGATAGACACCGGGACGTCGAACACTGAAGCTTTCTTT.

The genes are TRBV5-1 and TRBJ1-1; D gene unclear. The germline V and J ends were trimmed by 0 bases and 0 bases, with 12 bases remaining between them. The CDR3 runs 16 residues. Looked up from germline, CDR1 is SGHRS and CDR2 is YFSETQ. The CDR3, as DNA: TGCGCCAGCAGCTTGGGTCTCGGGCGACTGAACACTGAAGCTTTCTTT. It is translated as CASSLGLGRLNTEAFF.

The chain couples TRBV4-3 to TRBJ2-7; 8 bases agree with TRBD1. Trimming cost V 0 bases and J 0 bases; bases outside gene matches: 10. This CDR3 has 18 amino acids. CDR1 and CDR2 (germline): LGHNA, YSLEER. CDR3 loop: CASSQDRVGTGLSYEQYF. The CDR3 region has the DNA TGCGCCAGCAGCCAAGATCGTGTGGGGACAGGCCTCTCCTACGAGCAGTACTTC.

The J gene is TRBJ1-1, the V gene TRBV4-1; a possible D gene is TRBD1 (5 bases). V lost 0 bases and J lost 2, with 16 bases in between. The CDR3 runs to 17 residues. Germline values: CDR1 MGHRA, CDR2 YSYEKL. CDR3 in amino acids: CASSQDGGRAANTEAFF. CDR3 nucleotide sequence: TGCGCCAGCAGCCAAGATGGGGGTCGGGCAGCTAACACTGAAGCTTTCTTT.

J is TRBJ1-4 and V is TRBV30, with a tentative D call TRBD1 (5 bases). From germline, CDR1 is GTSNPN and CDR2 SVGIG (reference sequence). V was cut by 2 bases and J by 1 base, with 11 bases left in between. CDR3 size: 15 residues. The CDR3 DNA is TGTGCCTGGAGTCAATCTGGGGGAACTAATGAAAAACTGTTTTTT. It is translated as CAWSQSGGTNEKLFF.

The J gene is TRBJ1-2, the V gene TRBV4-2; D is ambiguous. Trimming took off 1 base at V and 2 bases at J, with 5 bases between the two ends. The germline V gene has CDR1 LGHNA and CDR2 YNFKEQ. The CDR3 covers 13 residues. In nucleotides, the CDR3 is TGTGCCAGCAGCCAAGTTGAGAACTATGGCTACACCTTC. Translated, it gives CASSQVENYGYTF.

The chain combines TRBV4-1 with TRBJ1-4; D perhaps matches TRBD1 (6 bases). There are 15 residues in the CDR3. V was cut by 0 bases and J by 7 bases, with 12 bases left in between. Germline loops: CDR1 MGHRA, CDR2 YSYEKL. CDR3 residues: CASSQDGGGVEKLFF. The CDR3 DNA sequence: TGCGCCAGCAGCCAAGACGGGGGGGGCGTTGAAAAACTGTTTTTT.

V usage is TRBV6-5 and J usage is TRBJ2-2; possible D gene TRBD2, 6 bases. Germline V CDR1 and CDR2: MNHEY, SVGAGI. The CDR3 totals 15 residues. The V gene lost 4 bases and the J gene lost 0 bases, with 9 bases spanning the gap. The DNA of the CDR3 is TGTGCCAGCAGTTGGGCGGGACCGAACACCGGGGAGCTGTTTTTT. Translation: CASSWAGPNTGELFF.

V and J are TRBV25-1 and TRBJ2-5, with D possibly matching TRBD2 (7 bases). This CDR3 spans 18 amino acids. The V end lost 4 bases, the J end lost 0 bases, and 21 bases lay between the germline ends. Germline lookup yields CDR1 MGHDK and CDR2 SYGVNS. The CDR3 region has the DNA TGTGCCAGCAGTGGGCACGAGGGAGGGGGGCCCAACCAAGAGACCCAGTACTTC. Its protein is CASSGHEGGGPNQETQYF.

This clone was found a few times. The rearrangement links TRBV5-1 to TRBJ2-4; a possible D gene is TRBD2 (5 bases). In germline, CDR1 is SGHRS, CDR2 YFSETQ. The length of the CDR3 is 14 residues. The V end was cut by 7 bases, the J end by 0 bases, with 11 bases between. The CDR3 DNA follows: TGCGCCAGCGCCCCCGGACTAGCCAAAAACATTCAGTACTTC. Protein product: CASAPGLAKNIQYF.

The V gene is TRBV13, the J gene TRBJ1-2; D is unresolved. Germline V gene sequence: CDR1 PRHDT, CDR2 FYEKMQ (reference sequence). The CDR3 is 13 amino acids. V lost 2 bases to trimming and J lost 6 bases, with 10 bases between them. The CDR3 region has the DNA TGTGCCAGCAGCTTAAGGTGGGATCATGGCTACACCTTC. Its translation: CASSLRWDHGYTF.

This chain connects TRBV7-8 to TRBJ2-1, with 8 bases matching TRBD2. The V gene's germline CDR1 is SGHVS and CDR2 FQNEAQ. Trimming removed 3 bases from V and 6 bases from J; junction bases left unmatched: 10. The CDR3 loop spans 16 amino acids. The CDR3 nucleotides read TGTGCCAGCAGCTTTTTCGGGACTAGTCAGATCAATGAGCAGTTCTTC. Protein: CASSFFGTSQINEQFF. Looking up the rest from reference TRBV7-8 and TRBJ2-1 gives the full variable domain: GAGVSQSPRYKVAKRGQDVALRCDPISGHVSLFWYQQALGQGPEFLTYFQNEAQLDKSGLPSDRFFAERPEGSVSTLKIQRTQQEDSAVYLCASSFFGTSQINEQFFGPGTRLTVL.

The chain carries TRBV6-6 and TRBJ2-5; TRBD2 might be the D (5 bases). This CDR3 region has 14 residues. The V gene lost 6 bases and the J gene lost 5 bases, with 16 bases spanning the gap. The germline V gene has CDR1 MNHNY and CDR2 SVGAGI (reference sequence). The CDR3 DNA is TGTGCCAGCAGACGCCGGGCTAGCACCGAGACCCAGTACTTC. Amino acid sequence: CASRRRASTETQYF.

This chain joins TRBV6-5 and TRBJ2-5, with D possibly TRBD1 on 6 matching bases. V lost 2 bases and J lost 0, with 10 bases in between. The germline V gene has CDR1 MNHEY and CDR2 SVGAGI. This CDR3 region has 15 residues. The CDR3 loop reads CASSYETGYQETQYF. The CDR3 nucleotides read TGTGCCAGCAGTTACGAGACAGGCTACCAAGAGACCCAGTACTTC.

The chain carries TRBV7-9 and TRBJ1-2; no firm D call. Germline V CDR1 and CDR2: SEHNR, FQNEAQ (reference sequence). The CDR3 totals 15 residues. V was pared by 4 bases and J by 0 bases, with 12 bases between. CDR3 bases: TGTGCCAGCAGCTCCCTGGGGTCAACTAACTATGGCTACACCTTC. Translation gives CASSSLGSTNYGYTF.

As to this clone: Other nucleotide sequences in the sample specify the same CDR3. The V and J genes are TRBV7-8 and TRBJ2-7; D possibly corresponds to TRBD2 (6 bases). The CDR3 contains 15 residues. V was pared by 2 bases and J by 2 bases, with 13 bases between. The V gene's germline CDR1 is SGHVS and CDR2 FQNEAQ. The CDR3 nucleotides read TGTGCCAGCAGCTTATCAGGGCGGACTACCTACGAGCAGTACTTC. Amino acid sequence: CASSLSGRTTYEQYF.

The chain couples TRBV7-8 to TRBJ2-2, with D possibly TRBD1 on 5 matching bases. The V and J ends lost 7 bases and 5 bases respectively, with 26 bases between them. CDR1 is SGHVS and CDR2 is FQNEAQ in the germline V gene. The CDR3 is 18 amino acids. The CDR3 sequence is CASTTRPAARVETGELFF. DNA for the CDR3: TGTGCCAGCACCACTCGCCCAGCTGCCAGGGTCGAGACCGGGGAGCTGTTTTTT.

The chain couples TRBV28 to TRBJ1-1; no clear D gene. V was pared by 4 bases and J by 1 base, with 13 bases between. Germline lookup yields CDR1 MDHEN and CDR2 SYDVKM. CDR3 length equals 15 residues. The CDR3: CASSSLDNWNTEAFF. The CDR3 DNA sequence: TGTGCCAGCAGTTCCCTAGATAATTGGAACACTGAAGCTTTCTTT.

The gene calls are TRBV6-5 and TRBJ2-7; 10 bases align to TRBD2. V dropped 0 bases and J dropped 2; count of bases not matched to a gene: 4. This CDR3 contains 16 residues. Germline CDR1 is MNHEY and CDR2 is SVGAGI. The CDR3 nucleotides are TGTGCCAGCAGTTACTCGTCACTAGCGGGGACCTACGAGCAGTACTTC. It specifies CASSYSSLAGTYEQYF.

The J gene is TRBJ2-5, the V gene TRBV30; no definite D call. Germline-derived CDR1 and CDR2 are GTSNPN and SVGIG (reference sequence). V was cut by 2 bases and J by 5 bases, with 9 bases left in between. This CDR3 contains 12 residues. CDR3 region: CAWSYRIETQYF. CDR3 DNA: TGTGCCTGGAGTTACAGAATCGAGACCCAGTACTTC.

The rearrangement uses TRBV27 and TRBJ2-2; 7 positions agree with TRBD2. Germline-derived CDR1 and CDR2 are MNHEY and SMNVEV (reference sequence). The CDR3 extends over 15 amino acids. The junction had 5 bases not matched to a gene; V was cut back by 2 bases and J by 5 bases. The CDR3 DNA follows: TGTGCCAGCAGTTTAGCCGTTAGCGGGACCGGGGAGCTGTTTTTT. Translating it yields CASSLAVSGTGELFF.

V usage is TRBV7-2 and J usage is TRBJ2-3; the match to TRBD2 covers 8 bases. There are 13 residues in the CDR3. Germline V gives CDR1 SGHTA, CDR2 FQGNSA. Trimming took 5 bases from V and 5 from J; bases not matched to a gene: 3. The CDR3 protein is CASSRGGLDTQYF. The CDR3 bases are TGTGCCAGCAGCCGCGGGGGGTTAGATACGCAGTATTTT.

This clone was seen more than once but under ten times. The CDR3 loop reads CAWSTNWPLTF. The CDR3 bases are TGTGCCTGGAGTACTAATTGGCCTCTTACCTTC. V gene TRBV30 combines with J gene TRBJ1-2; D unclear. The CDR3 has 11 residues. Germline V gene data show CDR1 as GTSNPN and CDR2 as SVGIG (reference sequence). V gave up 2 bases and J gave up 14 bases, with 15 bases separating them.

V gene TRBV6-5 combines with J gene TRBJ2-2; perhaps D is TRBD1 or TRBD2 (6 bases each). CDR3 length: 15 residues. V lost 5 bases, J lost 3 bases, and 13 bases lay in between. Germline CDR1 reads MNHEY; CDR2 reads SVGAGI. DNA for the CDR3: TGTGCCAGCAGTACCCCGGGGGCCTACACCGGGGAGCTGTTTTTT. It yields the protein CASSTPGAYTGELFF.

This chain joins TRBV7-8 and TRBJ2-7; D remains ambiguous. The V end was cut by 7 bases, the J end by 2 bases, with 18 bases between. CDR1 is SGHVS, CDR2 FQNEAQ, per germline. CDR3 length equals 15 residues. CDR3 nucleotide sequence: TGTGCCAGCATGGAAATAGAAATCCCTACCTACGAGCAGTACTTC. Translated, it gives CASMEIEIPTYEQYF.

The V gene is TRBV25-1, the J gene TRBJ2-7; D may be TRBD1 (5 bases). Per the germline V gene, CDR1 is MGHDK and CDR2 is SYGVNS. The ends were cut back, 8 bases at V and 5 bases at J, with 10 bases in the middle. This CDR3 comprises 11 residues. CDR3: CASGQFNEQYF. Written as DNA, the CDR3 is TGTGCCAGCGGACAATTCAACGAGCAGTACTTC.

The V and J genes are TRBV19 and TRBJ2-7; D tentatively reads TRBD1 or TRBD2 (5 bases each). Looked up from germline, CDR1 is LNHDA and CDR2 is SQIVND (reference sequence). This CDR3 region has 15 residues. V was clipped by 9 bases and J by 2 bases, with 20 bases between them. The CDR3 nucleotides read TGTGCCAGCAGTCGGAGAGGGACGGATACCTACGAGCAGTACTTC. Encoded protein: CASSRRGTDTYEQYF.